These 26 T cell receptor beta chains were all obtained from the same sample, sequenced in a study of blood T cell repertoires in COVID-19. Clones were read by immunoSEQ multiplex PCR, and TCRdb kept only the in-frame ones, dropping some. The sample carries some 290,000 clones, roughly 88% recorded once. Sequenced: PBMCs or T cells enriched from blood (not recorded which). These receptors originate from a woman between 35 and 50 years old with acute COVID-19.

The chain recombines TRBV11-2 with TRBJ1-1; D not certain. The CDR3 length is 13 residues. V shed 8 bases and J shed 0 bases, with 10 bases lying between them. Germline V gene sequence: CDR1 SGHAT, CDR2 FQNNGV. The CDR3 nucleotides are TGTGCCAGCCAACTCAGCGTGAACACTGAAGCTTTCTTT. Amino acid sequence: CASQLSVNTEAFF.

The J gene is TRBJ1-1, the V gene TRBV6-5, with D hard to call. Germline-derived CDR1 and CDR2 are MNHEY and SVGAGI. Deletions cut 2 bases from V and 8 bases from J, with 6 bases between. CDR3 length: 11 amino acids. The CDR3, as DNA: TGTGCCAGCAGTTACCTCGAGGAAGCTTTCTTT. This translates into CASSYLEEAFF.

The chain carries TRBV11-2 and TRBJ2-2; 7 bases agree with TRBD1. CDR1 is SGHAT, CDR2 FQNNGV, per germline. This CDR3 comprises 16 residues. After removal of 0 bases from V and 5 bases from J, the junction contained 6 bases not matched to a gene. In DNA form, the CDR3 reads TGTGCCAGCAGCTTAGAGAGGGGGCTCAGTACCGGGGAGCTGTTTTTT. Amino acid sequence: CASSLERGLSTGELFF.

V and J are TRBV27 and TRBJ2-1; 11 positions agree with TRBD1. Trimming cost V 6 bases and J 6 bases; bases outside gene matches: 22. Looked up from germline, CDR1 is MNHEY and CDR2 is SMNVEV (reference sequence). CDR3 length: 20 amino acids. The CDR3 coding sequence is TGTGCCAGCAGCCTACTCGGACAGGGGGCGATGAAGGATGAGAGCAATGAGCAGTTCTTC. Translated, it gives CASSLLGQGAMKDESNEQFF.

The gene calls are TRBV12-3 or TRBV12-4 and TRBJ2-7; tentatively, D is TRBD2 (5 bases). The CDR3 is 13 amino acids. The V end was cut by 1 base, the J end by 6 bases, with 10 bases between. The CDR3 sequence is CASSLVLEGEQYF. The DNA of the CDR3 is TGTGCCAGCAGTTTAGTTTTAGAGGGCGAGCAGTACTTC.

The CDR3 is CASSLPGNTGELFF. In DNA form, the CDR3 reads TGCGCCAGCAGCTTACCAGGGAACACCGGGGAGCTGTTTTTT. J is TRBJ2-2 and V is TRBV5-1, with D unresolved. This CDR3 is 14 amino acids long. Germline V gene data show CDR1 as SGHRS and CDR2 as YFSETQ. Trimming shortened V by 2 bases and J by 1 base, and 6 bases separated the two germline ends.

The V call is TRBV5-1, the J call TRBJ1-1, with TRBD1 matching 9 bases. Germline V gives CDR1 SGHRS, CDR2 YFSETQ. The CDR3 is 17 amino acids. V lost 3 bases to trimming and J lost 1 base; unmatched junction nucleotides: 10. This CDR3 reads CASSSVPGQGWNTEAFF. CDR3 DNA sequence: TGCGCCAGCAGCTCAGTCCCGGGACAGGGTTGGAACACTGAAGCTTTCTTT.

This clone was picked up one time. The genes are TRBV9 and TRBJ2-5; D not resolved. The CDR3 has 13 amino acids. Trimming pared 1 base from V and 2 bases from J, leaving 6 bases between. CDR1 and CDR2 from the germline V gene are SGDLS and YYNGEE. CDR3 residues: CASSVLPQETQYF. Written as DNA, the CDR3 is TGTGCCAGCAGCGTACTACCACAAGAGACCCAGTACTTC.

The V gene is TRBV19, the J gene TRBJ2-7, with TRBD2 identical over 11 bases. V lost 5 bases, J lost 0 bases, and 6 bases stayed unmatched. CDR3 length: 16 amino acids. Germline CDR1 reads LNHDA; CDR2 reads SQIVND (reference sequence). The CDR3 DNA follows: TGTGCCAGTAGTCCCGGACTAGCGGGCACCTCCTACGAGCAGTACTTC. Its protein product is CASSPGLAGTSYEQYF.

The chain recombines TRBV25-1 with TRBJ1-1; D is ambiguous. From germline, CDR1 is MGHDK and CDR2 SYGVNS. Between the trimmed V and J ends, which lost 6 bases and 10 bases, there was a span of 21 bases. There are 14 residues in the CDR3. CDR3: CASSEAGWRAAAFF. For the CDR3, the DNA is TGTGCCAGCAGCGAGGCGGGATGGAGGGCCGCAGCTTTCTTT.

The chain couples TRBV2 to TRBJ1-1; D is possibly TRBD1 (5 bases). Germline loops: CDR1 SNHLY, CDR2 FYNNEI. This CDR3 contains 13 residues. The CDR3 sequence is CTVGHDMNTEAFF. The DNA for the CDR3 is TGTACGGTGGGGCACGATATGAACACTGAAGCTTTCTTT. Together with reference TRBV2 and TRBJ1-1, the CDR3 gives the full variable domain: EPEVTQTPSHQVTQMGQEVILRCVPISNHLYFYWYRQILGQKVEFLVSFYNNEISEKSEIFDDQFSVERPDGSNFTLKIRSTKLEDSAMYFCTVGHDMNTEAFFGQGTRLTVV.

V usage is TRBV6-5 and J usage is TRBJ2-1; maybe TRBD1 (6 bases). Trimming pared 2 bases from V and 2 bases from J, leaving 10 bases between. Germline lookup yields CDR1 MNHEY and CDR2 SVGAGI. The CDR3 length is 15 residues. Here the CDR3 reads CASSYGGDTYNEQFF. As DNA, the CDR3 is TGTGCCAGCAGTTACGGTGGGGACACCTACAATGAGCAGTTCTTC.

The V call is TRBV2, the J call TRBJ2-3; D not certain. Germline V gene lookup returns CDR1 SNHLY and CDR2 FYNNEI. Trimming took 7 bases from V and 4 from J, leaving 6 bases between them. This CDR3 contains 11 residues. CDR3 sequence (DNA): TGTGCCAGCACCCCGGCAGATACGCAGTATTTT. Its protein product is CASTPADTQYF.

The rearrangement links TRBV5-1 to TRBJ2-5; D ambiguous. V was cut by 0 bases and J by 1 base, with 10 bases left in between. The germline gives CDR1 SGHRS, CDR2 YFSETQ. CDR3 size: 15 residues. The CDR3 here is CASSLAVGSQETQYF. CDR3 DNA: TGCGCCAGCAGCTTGGCCGTCGGGTCCCAAGAGACCCAGTACTTC. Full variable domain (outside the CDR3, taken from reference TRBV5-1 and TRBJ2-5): KAGVTQTPRYLIKTRGQQVTLSCSPISGHRSVSWYQQTPGQGLQFLFEYFSETQRNKGNFPGRFSGRQFSNSRSEMNVSTLELGDSALYLCASSLAVGSQETQYFGPGTRLLVL.

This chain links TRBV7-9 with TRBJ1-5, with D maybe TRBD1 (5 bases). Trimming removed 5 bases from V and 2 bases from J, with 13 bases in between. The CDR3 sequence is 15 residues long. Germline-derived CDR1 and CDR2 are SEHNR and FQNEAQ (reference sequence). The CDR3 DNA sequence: TGTGCCAGCAGCCCACTTGGGGCAGGCAATCAGCCCCAGCATTTT. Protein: CASSPLGAGNQPQHF.

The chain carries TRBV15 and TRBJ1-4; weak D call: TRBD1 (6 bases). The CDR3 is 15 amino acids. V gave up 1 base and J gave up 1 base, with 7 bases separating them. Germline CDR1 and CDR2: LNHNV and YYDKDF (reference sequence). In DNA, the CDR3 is TGTGCCACCAGCAGAGTACAGGGAACTAATGAAAAACTGTTTTTT. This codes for CATSRVQGTNEKLFF.

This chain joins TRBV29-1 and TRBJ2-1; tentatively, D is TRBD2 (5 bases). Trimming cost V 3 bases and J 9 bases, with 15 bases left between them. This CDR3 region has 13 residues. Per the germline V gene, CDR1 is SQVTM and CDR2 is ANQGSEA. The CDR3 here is CSVDKRHRGEQFF. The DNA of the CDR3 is TGCAGCGTTGATAAGCGGCATCGGGGTGAGCAGTTCTTC.

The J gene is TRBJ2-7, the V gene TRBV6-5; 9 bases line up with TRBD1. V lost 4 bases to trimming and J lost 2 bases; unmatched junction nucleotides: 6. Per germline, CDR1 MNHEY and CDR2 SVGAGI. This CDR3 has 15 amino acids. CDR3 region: CASSLGGQGPYEQYF. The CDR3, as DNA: TGTGCCAGCAGTTTGGGAGGACAGGGGCCCTACGAGCAGTACTTC.

DNA for the CDR3: TGTGCCAGCAGCTTAGATACAGCGGGAGTTGCAGATACGCAGTATTTT. The encoded protein is CASSLDTAGVADTQYF. V and J are TRBV7-9 and TRBJ2-3; 8 bases match TRBD2. Germline V gene sequence: CDR1 SEHNR, CDR2 FQNEAQ (reference sequence). V dropped 1 base and J dropped 4; count of bases not matched to a gene: 7. CDR3 length equals 16 residues.

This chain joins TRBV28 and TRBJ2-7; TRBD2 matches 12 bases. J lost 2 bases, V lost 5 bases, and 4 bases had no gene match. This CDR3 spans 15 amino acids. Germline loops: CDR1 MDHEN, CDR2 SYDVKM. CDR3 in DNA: TGTGCCAGCAGTCTTCCTAGCGGGGGGGCCTACGAGCAGTACTTC. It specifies CASSLPSGGAYEQYF. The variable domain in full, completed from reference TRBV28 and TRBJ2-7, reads DVKVTQSSRYLVKRTGEKVFLECVQDMDHENMFWYRQDPGLGLRLIYFSYDVKMKEKGDIPEGYSVSREKKERFSLILESASTNQTSMYLCASSLPSGGAYEQYFGPGTRLTVT.

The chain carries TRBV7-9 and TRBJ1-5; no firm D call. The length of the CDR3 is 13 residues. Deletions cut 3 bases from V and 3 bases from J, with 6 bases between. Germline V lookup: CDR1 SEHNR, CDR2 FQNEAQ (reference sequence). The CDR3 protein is CASSFGHNQPQHF. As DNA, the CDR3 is TGTGCCAGCAGCTTCGGTCACAATCAGCCCCAGCATTTT.

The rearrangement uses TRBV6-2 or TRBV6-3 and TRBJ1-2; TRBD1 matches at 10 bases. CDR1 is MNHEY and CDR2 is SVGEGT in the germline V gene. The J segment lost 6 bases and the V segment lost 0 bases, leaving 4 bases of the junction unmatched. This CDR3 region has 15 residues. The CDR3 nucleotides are TGTGCCAGCAGTTACTCACCCGGGACAGGGGATGGCTACACCTTC. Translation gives CASSYSPGTGDGYTF.

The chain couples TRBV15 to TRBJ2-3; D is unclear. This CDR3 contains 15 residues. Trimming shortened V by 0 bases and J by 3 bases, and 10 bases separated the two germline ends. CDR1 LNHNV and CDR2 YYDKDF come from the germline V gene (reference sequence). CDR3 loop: CATSRDLDGTDTQYF. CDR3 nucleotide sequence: TGTGCCACCAGCAGAGATCTAGACGGGACAGATACGCAGTATTTT.

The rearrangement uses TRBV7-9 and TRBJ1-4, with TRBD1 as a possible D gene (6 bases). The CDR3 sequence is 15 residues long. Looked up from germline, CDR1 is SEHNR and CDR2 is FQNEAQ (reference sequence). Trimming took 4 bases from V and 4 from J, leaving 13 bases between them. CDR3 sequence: CASSSDRRGNEKLFF. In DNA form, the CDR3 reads TGTGCCAGCAGCTCGGACAGAAGAGGTAATGAAAAACTGTTTTTT.

In DNA form, the CDR3 reads TGTGCCAGCAGCCCTAACCAGGGCGGGGCAGCGAACACCGGGGAGCTGTTTTTT. Amino acids: CASSPNQGGAANTGELFF. The chain recombines TRBV5-4 with TRBJ2-2; perhaps TRBD2 as D (6 bases). Germline V CDR1 and CDR2: SGHNT, YYREEE (reference sequence). The CDR3 spans 18 residues. The germline V and J ends were trimmed by 4 bases and 0 bases, with 19 bases remaining between them.

CDR3 sequence reads: CASSYDTSGSHEQYF. In DNA form, the CDR3 reads TGTGCCAGCAGTTATGATACTAGCGGGAGCCACGAGCAGTACTTC. V gene TRBV2 combines with J gene TRBJ2-7; TRBD2 aligns across 11 bases. The CDR3 spans 15 residues. After removal of 5 bases from V and 5 bases from J, the junction contained 8 bases not matched to a gene. Germline V gene sequence: CDR1 SNHLY, CDR2 FYNNEI.